Each of the 4 T cell receptor beta chains below was sequenced from the same sample in a study of blood T cell repertoires in COVID-19. Only in-frame clones appear in the TCRdb table, and some are missing; sequencing was by immunoSEQ multiplex PCR. The table records 270,000 or so clones, around 82% of them present only once. The sample taken for sequencing was peripheral blood. Every receptor here comes from a human donor in a cohort sampled during active COVID-19.

The chain uses TRBV29-1 and TRBJ2-5; D is possibly TRBD2 (5 bases). This CDR3 spans 12 amino acids. Germline CDR1 reads SQVTM; CDR2 reads ANQGSEA. Between the trimmed V and J ends, which lost 3 bases and 2 bases, there was a span of 7 bases. This chain's CDR3 is CSVEEVQETQYF. CDR3 DNA sequence: TGCAGCGTTGAGGAGGTTCAAGAGACCCAGTACTTC.

This clone was detected only once. The V and J genes are TRBV3-1 (or the pseudogene TRBV3-2) and TRBJ1-2; weak D call: TRBD1 (6 bases). Trimming took off 4 bases at V and 7 bases at J, with 19 bases between the two ends. Per germline, CDR1 LGHDT and CDR2 YNNKEL (reference sequence). This CDR3 has 15 residues. This CDR3 is CASSRTSTGSGGYTF. Written as DNA, the CDR3 is TGTGCCAGCAGCCGGACTTCCACAGGGTCCGGTGGCTACACCTTC.

The genes are TRBV9 and TRBJ1-3; D may be TRBD1 (5 bases). In germline, CDR1 is SGDLS, CDR2 YYNGEE. This CDR3 spans 13 amino acids. With 4 bases removed from V and 4 bases from J, the gap between germline ends came to 9 bases. The CDR3 sequence is CASSFKGGNTIYF. CDR3 DNA: TGTGCCAGCAGCTTCAAGGGGGGAAACACCATATATTTT.

The chain is built from TRBV4-3 and TRBJ1-2; D is undetermined. The CDR3 has 15 residues. V was trimmed by 2 bases and J by 8 bases, leaving 18 bases between them. CDR1 and CDR2 from the germline V gene are LGHNA and YSLEER. CDR3: CASSQPPTASGGYTF. The CDR3 DNA is TGCGCCAGCAGCCAACCTCCGACGGCCAGCGGGGGCTACACCTTC.